One sample yielded the 5 T cell receptor beta chains listed below, sequenced in a study of PD-1 blockade in classical Hodgkin lymphoma. Brentuximab vedotin exposure varied among the patients, all of whom had relapsed after autologous stem cell transplantation. Method: immunoSEQ multiplex PCR; TCRdb's copy keeps in-frame clones and lacks some. The repertoire holds fewer than 110,000 clones, with roughly 91% as singletons. Material: peripheral blood mononuclear cells (PBMCs), obtained before the second cycle of nivolumab. Every receptor here comes from a human donor with classical Hodgkin lymphoma.

In its sample, this clone was seen a few times. V usage is TRBV28 and J usage is TRBJ1-6, with a weak D call TRBD1 (5 bases). There are 15 residues in the CDR3. CDR1 MDHEN and CDR2 SYDVKM come from the germline V gene. Between the trimmed V and J ends, which lost 2 bases and 10 bases, there was a span of 15 bases. CDR3 residues: CASSLGGDLGSPLHF. In DNA, the CDR3 is TGTGCCAGCAGTTTAGGGGGGGACTTGGGGTCACCCCTCCACTTT.

The CDR3 DNA reads as TGTGCCAGCAGCCGTAACAGGGTCAGCAATCAGCCCCAGCATTTT. It codes for CASSRNRVSNQPQHF. The chain uses TRBV6-5 and TRBJ1-5; D perhaps matches TRBD1 (6 bases). This CDR3 has 15 amino acids. Trimming stripped 6 bases from V and 1 base from J, with 13 bases between. The germline CDR1 and CDR2 sequences are MNHEY and SVGAGI.

CDR3 DNA sequence: TGTGCCACAGTTCTCAGGGATACTGAAGCTTTCTTT. Protein sequence: CATVLRDTEAFF. The rearrangement uses TRBV18 and TRBJ1-1; maybe TRBD1 (5 bases). The germline CDR1 and CDR2 sequences are KGHSH and LQKENI. The CDR3 spans 12 residues. Trimming removed 10 bases at V and 5 bases at J, with 14 bases between.

The chain couples TRBV6-1 to TRBJ1-2, with D perhaps matching TRBD1 (5 bases). Deletions cut 0 bases from V and 5 bases from J, with 13 bases between. This CDR3 spans 15 amino acids. Germline assignment: CDR1 MNHNS and CDR2 SASEGT. The CDR3 DNA follows: TGTGCCAGCAGTGAAGCGGATCGACAGAGTTATGGCTACACCTTC. This gives the protein CASSEADRQSYGYTF.

V is TRBV6-6 and J is TRBJ1-2; the D is unclear. Per germline, CDR1 MNHNY and CDR2 SVGAGI (reference sequence). CDR3 length equals 14 residues. Trimming shortened V by 2 bases and J by 1 base, and 8 bases separated the two germline ends. The CDR3 loop is CASSYNVLNYGYTF. CDR3 sequence (DNA): TGTGCCAGCAGTTACAATGTGCTTAACTATGGCTACACCTTC.